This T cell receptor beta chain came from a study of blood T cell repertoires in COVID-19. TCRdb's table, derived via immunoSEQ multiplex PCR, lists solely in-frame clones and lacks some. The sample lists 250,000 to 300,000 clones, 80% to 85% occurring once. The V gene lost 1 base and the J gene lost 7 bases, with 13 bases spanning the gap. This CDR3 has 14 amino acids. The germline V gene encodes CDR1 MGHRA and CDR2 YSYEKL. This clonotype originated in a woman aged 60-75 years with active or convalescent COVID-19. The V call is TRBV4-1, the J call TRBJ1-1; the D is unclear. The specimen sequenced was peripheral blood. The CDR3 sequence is CASSQGVGRSEAFF. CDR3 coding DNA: TGCGCCAGCAGCCAAGGGGTCGGTCGGAGTGAAGCTTTCTTT.